These 18 T cell receptor beta chains were sequenced from one sample in a study of early T cells in non-severe SARS-CoV-2 infection (dated by TCRdb to 2020 to 2023). The method was 5' RACE. The instrument was a NextSeq 500. TCRdb reworked the public reads: Q25 trimming with fastp, MiXCR clone assembly, productive beta chains retained. Here each entry gathers all rows of one CDR3 protein and keeps the most common genes and DNA. The sample includes about 70,000 distinct CDR3 sequences, with 10% to 12% observed a single time. 4.7% of the sample is taken by the ten largest. Material: whole blood. These receptors were collected from an adult who was a healthcare worker with PCR-confirmed SARS-CoV-2 infection or an uninfected control (not recorded which).

This clonotype was found many times. The V and J genes are TRBV2 and TRBJ2-1; 16 nucleotides align to TRBD2. Germline CDR1 is SNHLY and CDR2 is FYNNEI. This CDR3 is 15 amino acids long. J gave up 6 bases and V 6 bases, and 2 bases lay outside the gene matches. CDR3 sequence (DNA): TGTGCCAGCAGGGGACTAGCGGGGGGGACCAATGAGCAGTTCTTC. Its translation is CASRGLAGGTNEQFF.

The J gene is TRBJ2-3, the V gene TRBV5-1; the D call may be TRBD1 or TRBD2 (5 bases each). The CDR3 totals 16 residues. V lost 5 bases and J lost 1, with 17 bases in between. In germline, CDR1 is SGHRS, CDR2 YFSETQ. This CDR3 is CASSNRTGTGTDTQYF. CDR3 sequence (DNA): TGCGCCAGCAGTAACCGAACGGGGACGGGCACAGATACGCAGTATTTT.

Ten or more counts support this clonotype. The V gene is TRBV13, the J gene TRBJ2-3, with D maybe TRBD1 (6 bases). Per the germline V gene, CDR1 is PRHDT and CDR2 is FYEKMQ (reference sequence). V was cut by 7 bases and J by 6 bases, with 20 bases left in between. The CDR3 runs 15 residues. The CDR3 sequence is CASTPGALTADTQYF. The CDR3 region has the DNA TGTGCCAGCACCCCAGGGGCACTCACCGCGGATACGCAGTATTTT.

This clonotype is categorized as medium-sized. The V call is TRBV20-1, the J call TRBJ2-5; 10 bases align to TRBD1. The CDR3 has 15 residues. The V gene end was trimmed by 4 bases and the J gene end by 3 bases; junction bases not matched to a gene: 8. Germline CDR1 DFQATT, CDR2 SNEGSKA (reference sequence). The CDR3 nucleotides are TGCAGTGCTAACCTCCCCGGGACAGGGGAAGAGACCCAGTACTTC. Protein sequence: CSANLPGTGEETQYF.

The table lists this clonotype with a few counts. This rearrangement joins TRBV29-1 to TRBJ2-5; 16 bases agree with TRBD2. CDR1 SQVTM and CDR2 ANQGSEA come from the germline V gene. J gave up 4 bases and V 7 bases, and 27 bases lay outside the gene matches. The CDR3 contains 22 residues. CDR3 sequence reads: CSALAIKISGTSGGVPPETQYF. In DNA, the CDR3 is TGCAGCGCTCTGGCCATCAAGATCTCCGGGACTAGCGGGGGGGTGCCTCCAGAGACCCAGTACTTC. Supplemented by reference TRBV29-1 and TRBJ2-5, the full variable domain reads SAVISQKPSRDICQRGTSLTIQCQVDSQVTMMFWYRQQPGQSLTLIATANQGSEATYESGFVIDKFPISRPNLTFSTLTVSNMSPEDSSIYLCSALAIKISGTSGGVPPETQYFGPGTRLLVL.

This clonotype was seen ten or more times. V gene TRBV11-2 combines with J gene TRBJ1-4; D uncertain. V lost 7 bases and J 4 bases, leaving 13 bases between the germline ends. CDR1 SGHAT and CDR2 FQNNGV come from the germline V gene. The CDR3 loop spans 14 amino acids. The DNA for the CDR3 is TGTGCCAGCACCATGAGACGGAATAATGAAAAACTGTTTTTT. This codes for CASTMRRNNEKLFF. The full variable domain, its missing parts supplied by reference TRBV11-2 and TRBJ1-4, is EAGVAQSPRYKIIEKRQSVAFWCNPISGHATLYWYQQILGQGPKLLIQFQNNGVVDDSQLPKDRFSAERLKGVDSTLKIQPAKLEDSAVYLCASTMRRNNEKLFFGSGTQLSVL.

This clonotype was detected only a few times. The chain combines TRBV30 with TRBJ1-5; D gene ambiguous. Trimming stripped 2 bases from V and 7 bases from J, with 9 bases between. The CDR3 loop spans 12 amino acids. Germline V CDR1 and CDR2: GTSNPN, SVGIG (reference sequence). The CDR3: CAWSPREQPQHF. CDR3 nucleotides: TGTGCCTGGAGTCCCCGGGAACAGCCCCAGCATTTT.

In its sample, this clonotype was seen a few times. The gene calls are TRBV2 and TRBJ2-4; the D gene is possibly TRBD1 (5 bases). There are 16 residues in the CDR3. CDR1 and CDR2 from the germline V gene are SNHLY and FYNNEI. V was trimmed by 6 bases and J by 3 bases, leaving 18 bases between them. The DNA of the CDR3 is TGTGCCAGCAGCCCCCCCCGCAGGGTCGGCAAAAACATTCAGTACTTC. The encoded protein is CASSPPRRVGKNIQYF.

This clonotype was seen only a few times. J is TRBJ2-5 and V is TRBV5-1; 7 positions match TRBD2. Germline V gene data show CDR1 as SGHRS and CDR2 as YFSETQ. After removal of 5 bases from V and 1 base from J, the junction contained 5 bases not matched to a gene. The CDR3 covers 14 residues. The CDR3 DNA follows: TGCGCCAGCAGATCTCCGGGAGGCCAAGAGACCCAGTACTTC. Its translation is CASRSPGGQETQYF.

This clonotype was seen repeatedly, ten times or more. The V call is TRBV7-2, the J call TRBJ2-7; 11 nucleotides align to TRBD1. This CDR3 has 16 amino acids. Germline assignment: CDR1 SGHTA and CDR2 FQGNSA. Losses at the gene ends were 5 bases for V and 5 bases for J; bases not matched to a gene: 11. CDR3 nucleotide sequence: TGTGCCAGCAGCCTCTCCGGGACAGGGGGGGCCCACGAGCAGTACTTC. This codes for CASSLSGTGGAHEQYF.

This chain connects TRBV27 to TRBJ1-5; no definite D call. The V and J ends lost 5 bases and 0 bases respectively, with 17 bases between them. The germline V gene has CDR1 MNHEY and CDR2 SMNVEV (reference sequence). CDR3 length: 17 amino acids. Written as DNA, the CDR3 is TGTGCCAGCAGTCCCCTGGAGAGACGCAATAGCAATCAGCCCCAGCATTTT. This codes for CASSPLERRNSNQPQHF.

V usage is TRBV7-2 and J usage is TRBJ2-5; TRBD2 matches at 7 bases. V trimming: 4 bases; J trimming: 7 bases; junction bases outside the gene matches: 3. The CDR3 consists of 12 residues. CDR1 SGHTA and CDR2 FQGNSA come from the germline V gene. This CDR3 reads CASSWTSMTQYF. CDR3 sequence (DNA): TGTGCCAGCAGCTGGACTAGTATGACCCAGTACTTC.

This clonotype was counted between two and nine times. The chain carries TRBV20-1 and TRBJ2-4; a weak D match, TRBD1 (6 bases). Germline V gene lookup returns CDR1 DFQATT and CDR2 SNEGSKA (reference sequence). There are 13 residues in the CDR3. The V end lost 4 bases, the J end lost 1 base, and 8 bases lay between the germline ends. This CDR3 is CSANRAAKNIQYF. DNA for the CDR3: TGCAGTGCTAACAGGGCCGCCAAAAACATTCAGTACTTC.

By its share, this clonotype is medium-sized (0.01 to 0.1%). V and J are TRBV29-1 and TRBJ1-2, with D maybe TRBD1 (5 bases). Germline CDR1 is SQVTM and CDR2 is ANQGSEA. This CDR3 contains 13 residues. The V gene lost 0 bases and the J gene lost 4 bases, with 9 bases spanning the gap. CDR3 amino acids: CSVEDADSYGYTF. As DNA, the CDR3 is TGCAGCGTTGAAGATGCCGACAGCTATGGCTACACCTTC.

This clonotype was picked up many times. The chain links TRBV7-9 to TRBJ1-1, with unresolved D. Germline CDR1 SEHNR, CDR2 FQNEAQ (reference sequence). The V and J ends lost 3 bases and 0 bases respectively, with 2 bases between them. There are 12 residues in the CDR3. In nucleotides, the CDR3 is TGTGCCAGCAGCTTGATGAACACTGAAGCTTTCTTT. It is translated as CASSLMNTEAFF. Full variable domain (rest looked up from reference TRBV7-9 and TRBJ1-1): DTGVSQNPRHKITKRGQNVTFRCDPISEHNRLYWYRQTLGQGPEFLTYFQNEAQLEKSRLLSDRFSAERPKGSFSTLEIQRTEQGDSAMYLCASSLMNTEAFFGQGTRLTVV.

There are many counts of this clonotype. The gene calls are TRBV19 and TRBJ1-1; 9 bases fit TRBD1. Trimming removed 5 bases from V and 0 bases from J; junction bases left unmatched: 4. Germline CDR1 LNHDA, CDR2 SQIVND (reference sequence). The CDR3 is made up of 15 amino acids. The CDR3 region has the DNA TGTGCCAGTAGTCCACAGGGGGCCGTGAACACTGAAGCTTTCTTT. Encoded protein: CASSPQGAVNTEAFF.

This clonotype was found many times. The CDR3 region is CSVESSGVLYNEQFF. The CDR3 nucleotides read TGCAGCGTTGAGAGTAGCGGGGTTTTATACAATGAGCAGTTCTTC. The V and J genes are TRBV29-1 and TRBJ2-1, with 8 bases matching TRBD2. Germline V lookup: CDR1 SQVTM, CDR2 ANQGSEA. This CDR3 has 15 amino acids. J lost 4 bases, V lost 3 bases, and 8 bases had no gene match.

This clonotype was counted at least ten times. The rearrangement uses TRBV5-4 and TRBJ2-2, with 8 bases identical to TRBD1. The CDR3 is 14 residues long. J was trimmed by 4 bases and V by 3 bases; bases with no gene match: 2. Germline V CDR1 and CDR2: SGHNT, YYREEE (reference sequence). The CDR3 coding sequence is TGTGCCAGCAGCTGGGGACAGGTCACCGGGGAGCTGTTTTTT. Translating gives CASSWGQVTGELFF. The complete variable domain, with remaining parts taken from reference TRBV5-4 and TRBJ2-2, reads ETGVTQSPTHLIKTRGQQVTLRCSSQSGHNTVSWYQQALGQGPQFIFQYYREEENGRGNFPPRFSGLQFPNYSSELNVNALELDDSALYLCASSWGQVTGELFFGEGSRLTVL.